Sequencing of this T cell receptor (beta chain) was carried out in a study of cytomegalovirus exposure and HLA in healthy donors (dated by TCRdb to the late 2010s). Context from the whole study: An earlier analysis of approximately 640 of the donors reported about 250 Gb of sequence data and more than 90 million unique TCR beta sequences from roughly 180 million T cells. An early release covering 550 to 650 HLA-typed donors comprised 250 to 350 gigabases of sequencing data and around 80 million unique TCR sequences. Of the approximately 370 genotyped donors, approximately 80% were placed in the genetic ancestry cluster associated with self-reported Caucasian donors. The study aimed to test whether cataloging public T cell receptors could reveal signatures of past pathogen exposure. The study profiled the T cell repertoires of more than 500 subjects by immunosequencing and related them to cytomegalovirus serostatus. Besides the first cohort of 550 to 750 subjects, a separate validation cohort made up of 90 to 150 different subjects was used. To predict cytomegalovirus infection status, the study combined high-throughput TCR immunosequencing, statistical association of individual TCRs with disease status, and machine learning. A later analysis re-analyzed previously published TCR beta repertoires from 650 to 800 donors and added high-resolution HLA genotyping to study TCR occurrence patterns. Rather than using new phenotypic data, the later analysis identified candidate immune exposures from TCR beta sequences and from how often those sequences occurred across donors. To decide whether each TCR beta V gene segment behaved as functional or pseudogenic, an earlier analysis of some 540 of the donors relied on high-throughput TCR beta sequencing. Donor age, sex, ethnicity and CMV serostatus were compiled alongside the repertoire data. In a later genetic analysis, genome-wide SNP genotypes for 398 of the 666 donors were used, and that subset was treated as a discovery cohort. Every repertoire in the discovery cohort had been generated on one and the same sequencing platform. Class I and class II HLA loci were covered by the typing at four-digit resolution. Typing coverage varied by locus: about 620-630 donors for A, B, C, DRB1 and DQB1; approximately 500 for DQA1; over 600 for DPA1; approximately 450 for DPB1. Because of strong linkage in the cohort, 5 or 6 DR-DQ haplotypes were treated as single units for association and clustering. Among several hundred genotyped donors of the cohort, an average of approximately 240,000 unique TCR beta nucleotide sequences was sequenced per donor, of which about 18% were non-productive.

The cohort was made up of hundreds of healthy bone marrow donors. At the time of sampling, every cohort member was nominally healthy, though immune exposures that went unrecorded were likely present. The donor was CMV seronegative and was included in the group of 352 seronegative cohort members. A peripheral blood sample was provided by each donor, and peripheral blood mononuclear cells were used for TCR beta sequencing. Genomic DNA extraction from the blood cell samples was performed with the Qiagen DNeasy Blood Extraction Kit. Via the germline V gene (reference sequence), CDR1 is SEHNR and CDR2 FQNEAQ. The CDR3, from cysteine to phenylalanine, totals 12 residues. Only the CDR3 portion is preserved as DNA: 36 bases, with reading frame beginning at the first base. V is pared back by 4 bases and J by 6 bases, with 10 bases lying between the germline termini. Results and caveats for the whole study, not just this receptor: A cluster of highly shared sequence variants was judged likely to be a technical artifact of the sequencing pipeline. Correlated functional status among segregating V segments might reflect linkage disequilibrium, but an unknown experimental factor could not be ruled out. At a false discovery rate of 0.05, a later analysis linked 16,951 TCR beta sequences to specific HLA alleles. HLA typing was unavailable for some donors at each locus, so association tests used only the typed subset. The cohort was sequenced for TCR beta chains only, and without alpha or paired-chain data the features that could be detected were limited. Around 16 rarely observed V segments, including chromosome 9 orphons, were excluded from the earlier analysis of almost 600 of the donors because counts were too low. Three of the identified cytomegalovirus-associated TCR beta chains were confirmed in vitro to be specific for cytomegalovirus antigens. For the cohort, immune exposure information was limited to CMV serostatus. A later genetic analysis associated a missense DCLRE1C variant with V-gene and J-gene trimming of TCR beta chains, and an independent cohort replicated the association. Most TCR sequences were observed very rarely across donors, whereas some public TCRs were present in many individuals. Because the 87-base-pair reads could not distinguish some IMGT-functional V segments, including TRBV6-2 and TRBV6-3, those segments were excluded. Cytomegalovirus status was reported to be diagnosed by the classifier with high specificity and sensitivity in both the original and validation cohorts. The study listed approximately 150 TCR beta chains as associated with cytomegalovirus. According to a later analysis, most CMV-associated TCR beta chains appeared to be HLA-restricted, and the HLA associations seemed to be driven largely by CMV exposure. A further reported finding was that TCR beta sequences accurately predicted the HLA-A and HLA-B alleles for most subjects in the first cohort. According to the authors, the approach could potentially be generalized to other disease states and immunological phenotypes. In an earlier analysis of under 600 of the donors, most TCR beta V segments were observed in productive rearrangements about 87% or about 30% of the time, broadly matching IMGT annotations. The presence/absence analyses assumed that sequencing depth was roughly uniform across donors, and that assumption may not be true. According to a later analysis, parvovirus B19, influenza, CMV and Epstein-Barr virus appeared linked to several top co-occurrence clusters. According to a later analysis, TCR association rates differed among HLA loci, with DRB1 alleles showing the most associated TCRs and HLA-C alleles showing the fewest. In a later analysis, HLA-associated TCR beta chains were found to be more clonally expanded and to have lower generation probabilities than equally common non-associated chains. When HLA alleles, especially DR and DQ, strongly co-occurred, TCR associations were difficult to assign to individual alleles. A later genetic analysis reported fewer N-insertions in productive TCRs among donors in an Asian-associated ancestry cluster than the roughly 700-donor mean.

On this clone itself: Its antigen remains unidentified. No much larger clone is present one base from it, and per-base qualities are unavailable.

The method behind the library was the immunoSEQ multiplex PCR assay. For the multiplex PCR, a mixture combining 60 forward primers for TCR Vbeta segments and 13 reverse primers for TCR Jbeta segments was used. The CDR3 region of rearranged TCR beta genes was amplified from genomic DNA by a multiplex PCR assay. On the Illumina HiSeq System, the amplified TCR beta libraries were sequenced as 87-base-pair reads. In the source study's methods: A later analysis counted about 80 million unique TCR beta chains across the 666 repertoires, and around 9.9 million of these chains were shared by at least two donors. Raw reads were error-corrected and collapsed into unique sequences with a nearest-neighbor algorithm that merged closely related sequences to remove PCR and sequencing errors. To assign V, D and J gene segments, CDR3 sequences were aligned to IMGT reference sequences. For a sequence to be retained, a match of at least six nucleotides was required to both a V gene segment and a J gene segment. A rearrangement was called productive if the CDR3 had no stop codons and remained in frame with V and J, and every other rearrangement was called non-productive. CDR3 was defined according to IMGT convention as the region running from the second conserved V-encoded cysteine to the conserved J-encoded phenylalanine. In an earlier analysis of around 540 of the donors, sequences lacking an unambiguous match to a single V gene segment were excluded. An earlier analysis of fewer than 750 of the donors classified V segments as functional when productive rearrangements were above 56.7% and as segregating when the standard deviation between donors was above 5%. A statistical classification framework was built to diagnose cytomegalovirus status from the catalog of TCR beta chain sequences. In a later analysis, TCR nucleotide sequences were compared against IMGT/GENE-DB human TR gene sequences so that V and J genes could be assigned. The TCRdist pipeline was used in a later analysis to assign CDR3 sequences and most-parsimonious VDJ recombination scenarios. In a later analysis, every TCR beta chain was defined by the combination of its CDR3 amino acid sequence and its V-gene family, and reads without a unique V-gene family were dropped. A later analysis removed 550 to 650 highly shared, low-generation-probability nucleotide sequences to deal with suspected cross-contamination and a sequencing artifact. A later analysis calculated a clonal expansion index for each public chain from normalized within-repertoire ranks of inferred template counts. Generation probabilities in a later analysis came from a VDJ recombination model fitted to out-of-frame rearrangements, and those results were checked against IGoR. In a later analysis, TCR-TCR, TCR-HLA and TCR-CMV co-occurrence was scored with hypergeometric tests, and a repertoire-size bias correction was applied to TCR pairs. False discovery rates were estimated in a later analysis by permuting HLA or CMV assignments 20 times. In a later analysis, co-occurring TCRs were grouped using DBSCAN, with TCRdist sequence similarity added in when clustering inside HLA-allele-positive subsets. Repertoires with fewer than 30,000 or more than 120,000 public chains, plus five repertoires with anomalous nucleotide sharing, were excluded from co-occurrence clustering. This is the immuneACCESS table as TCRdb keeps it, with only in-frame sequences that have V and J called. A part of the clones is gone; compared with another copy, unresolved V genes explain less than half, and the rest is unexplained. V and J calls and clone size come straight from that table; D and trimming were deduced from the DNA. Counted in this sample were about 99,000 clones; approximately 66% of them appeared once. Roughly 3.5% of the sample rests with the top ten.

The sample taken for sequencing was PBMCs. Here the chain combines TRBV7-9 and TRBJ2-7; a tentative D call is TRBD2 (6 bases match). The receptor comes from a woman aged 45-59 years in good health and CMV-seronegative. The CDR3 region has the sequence CASSSRDSEQYF. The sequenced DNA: TGTGCCAGCAGCTCGCGGGACTCCGAGCAGTACTTC.